This TCR beta chain was identified during a study of T cells expressing NK-cell markers. Per germline, CDR1 SGDLS and CDR2 YYNGEE. This CDR3 is 17 amino acids long. For each CDR3 protein, TCRdb gives one entry from its re-call of the 5' RACE reads, without DNA. In total, the table holds approximately 460,000 distinct CDR3 sequences. The gene calls are TRBV9 and TRBJ2-3; TCRdb gives TRBD2 as the D gene, but with no DNA this cannot be confirmed. Sequencing was done on a sample of blood T cells: a sorted CD56 or NKG2C T cell subset, CD4+ or CD8+ T cells, or bulk PBMC T cells (not recorded which). This TCR derives from a woman between 18 and 69 years old in good health. The CDR3 here is CASSVATSGVGADTQYF.